This T cell receptor (beta chain) was sequenced in a study of PD-1 blockade in classical Hodgkin lymphoma. Study summary: Nivolumab was administered to patients intravenously at 3 mg/kg every 2 weeks.

The time point denotes: cycle 4 day 1 (C4D1), after 6 weeks of nivolumab. Relapse after autologous stem cell transplantation occurred in every patient, and brentuximab vedotin exposure varied. A word on this clone: Its specificity is unknown.

Overall study findings and caveats: Baseline TCR diversity was reportedly lower in newly diagnosed patients than in healthy donors. It was reported as lower still in relapsed/refractory patients. Complete responders entered with baseline diversity on par with newly diagnosed patients, the results showed. Nivolumab initiation under 1 year post-ASCT meant exclusion.

The data were produced by immunoSEQ multiplex PCR, yet TCRdb's version contains in-frame clones alone and is incomplete. The sample holds 23,000 or so clones, over 65% seen once. The source material was peripheral blood mononuclear cells (PBMCs), sampled before the fourth cycle of nivolumab. This TCR derives from a human donor with classical Hodgkin lymphoma.

The CDR3 nucleotides are TGTGCCACCAGCAGTGACCTCTGGACAGGGATCGATGAGCAGTTCTTC. It is translated as CATSSDLWTGIDEQFF. V gene TRBV15 combines with J gene TRBJ2-1; TRBD1 matches at 8 bases. Germline V gene lookup returns CDR1 LNHNV and CDR2 YYDKDF (reference sequence). The CDR3 is 16 amino acids. After removal of 3 bases from V and 8 bases from J, the junction contained 12 bases not matched to a gene.